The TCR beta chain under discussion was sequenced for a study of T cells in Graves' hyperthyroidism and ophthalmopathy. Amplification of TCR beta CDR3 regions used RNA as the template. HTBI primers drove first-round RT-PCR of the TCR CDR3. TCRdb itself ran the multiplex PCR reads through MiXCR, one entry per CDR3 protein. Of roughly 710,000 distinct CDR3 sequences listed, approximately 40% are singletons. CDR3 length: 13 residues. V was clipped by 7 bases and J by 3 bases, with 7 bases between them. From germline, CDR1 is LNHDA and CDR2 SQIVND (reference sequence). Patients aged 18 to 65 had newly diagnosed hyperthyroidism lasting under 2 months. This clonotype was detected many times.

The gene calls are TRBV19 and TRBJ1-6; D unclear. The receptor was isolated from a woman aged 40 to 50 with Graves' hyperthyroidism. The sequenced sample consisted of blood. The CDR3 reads CASMGVYNSPLHF. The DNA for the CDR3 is TGTGCCAGTATGGGAGTCTATAATTCACCCCTCCACTTT.